This T cell receptor beta chain was retrieved from a study of blood T cell repertoires in COVID-19. Study summary: The United States, Italy and Spain were the sources of the acute and convalescent COVID-19 samples. In each case, the material was cDNA or gDNA derived from T cells, B-cell-depleted T cells, or PBMCs.

Per the authors' pipeline: Scientists estimated how many nucleated cells there were by amplifying reference gene primers. Some clones are missing from TCRdb's copy, which holds only in-frame ones; the method was immunoSEQ multiplex PCR. The V and J calls and clone size are taken from that table; D and trimming were inferred from the DNA. The sample contains approximately 190,000 clones, about 86% of which appear only once. This clone was picked up a small number of times. Germline assignment: CDR1 SNHLY and CDR2 FYNNEI. The CDR3 runs 14 residues. Trimming took 11 bases from V and 3 from J; bases not matched to a gene: 9.

Sequences were obtained from peripheral blood. This chain joins TRBV2 and TRBJ1-4; TRBD1 matches at 7 bases. The receptor was isolated from a man aged 25-45 years with active or convalescent COVID-19. The CDR3: CAQNNRGPNEKLFF. The CDR3 DNA sequence: TGTGCCCAGAACAACAGGGGCCCTAATGAAAAACTGTTTTTT.